These 8 T cell receptor beta chains originate from one sample sequenced in a study of CD4 T cells in relation to SARS-CoV-2 and coronaviruses. Produced via immunoSEQ multiplex PCR; TCRdb's table is partial and in-frame only. The profile shows 15,000 to 20,000 clones, around three quarters of them singletons. These receptors have no identified antigens. Unexposed donor CD4+ T cells date from about 2011-2019, before the COVID-19 pandemic. The cells were cultured for under 13 days before CD4+ T cells were isolated. The sequencing input was CD4+ T cells from PBMCs, cultured in vitro. These receptors were taken from a human donor in good health.

The chain is built from TRBV7-3 and TRBJ1-2, with D perhaps TRBD1 (6 bases). Germline V gives CDR1 SGHTA, CDR2 FQGTGA. CDR3 length equals 13 residues. Deletions cut 4 bases from V and 8 bases from J, with 14 bases between. For the CDR3, the DNA is TGTGCCAGCAGCTCTCGGGGGCGCGTGGGCTACACCTTC. It codes for CASSSRGRVGYTF.

The rearrangement links TRBV11-3 to TRBJ1-6; no clear D gene. This CDR3 contains 13 residues. Looked up from germline, CDR1 is SGHNT and CDR2 is YENEEA. Trimming removed 5 bases at V and 6 bases at J, with 8 bases between. The CDR3 DNA follows: TGTGCCAGCAGCCTTGGGCGTAATTCACCCCTCCACTTT. Its translation: CASSLGRNSPLHF.

V gene TRBV12-3 or TRBV12-4 combines with J gene TRBJ2-5; possibly TRBD2 for D (5 bases). V lost 5 bases and J 5 bases, leaving 9 bases between the germline ends. The CDR3 length is 12 residues. The CDR3 is CASSPRGETQYF. CDR3 sequence (DNA): TGTGCCAGCAGTCCCCGAGGGGAGACCCAGTACTTC.

The chain is built from TRBV19 and TRBJ2-3; D ambiguous. Germline lookup yields CDR1 LNHDA and CDR2 SQIVND (reference sequence). V lost 5 bases and J 0 bases, leaving 3 bases between the germline ends. This CDR3 has 12 amino acids. DNA of the CDR3: TGTGCCAGTAGTGAAAGCACAGATACGCAGTATTTT. Amino acids: CASSESTDTQYF.

The genes are TRBV5-6 and TRBJ1-2; D might be TRBD1 (6 bases). V was shortened by 5 bases and J by 0 bases, with 14 bases between the two germline ends. The CDR3 sequence is 15 residues long. Per germline, CDR1 SGHDT and CDR2 YYEEEE. The chain's CDR3 is CASRHYRDTNYGYTF. The CDR3 DNA follows: TGTGCCAGCAGACATTATCGGGACACTAACTATGGCTACACCTTC.

The rearrangement joins TRBV3-1 (or the pseudogene TRBV3-2) to TRBJ1-1; D unresolved. The V gene lost 4 bases and the J gene lost 2 bases, with 8 bases spanning the gap. Germline V gives CDR1 LGHDT, CDR2 YNNKEL (reference sequence). The CDR3 is 13 amino acids. CDR3 DNA: TGTGCCAGCAGCCGGACGGGAAACACTGAAGCTTTCTTT. It is translated as CASSRTGNTEAFF.

J is TRBJ2-2 and V is TRBV6-5; TRBD1 might be the D (6 bases). Germline lookup yields CDR1 MNHEY and CDR2 SVGAGI. V was trimmed by 0 bases and J by 0 bases, leaving 8 bases between them. The CDR3 spans 16 residues. CDR3 in DNA: TGTGCCAGCAGTTACTCTGGACAGACGAACACCGGGGAGCTGTTTTTT. Translated: CASSYSGQTNTGELFF.

The chain combines TRBV10-2 with TRBJ1-6; 8 bases line up with TRBD1. The CDR3 consists of 14 residues. Germline lookup yields CDR1 WSHSY and CDR2 SAAADI. V lost 3 bases to trimming and J lost 8 bases; unmatched junction nucleotides: 3. Here the CDR3 reads CASSEDRGYSPLHF. The CDR3 region has the DNA TGCGCCAGCAGTGAAGACAGGGGATATTCACCCCTCCACTTT.